The 2 T cell receptor beta chains below all came from one sample that was sequenced in a study of long-term antiretroviral therapy in people with HIV. Researchers ran immunoSEQ v3.0 at survey level. TCRdb's copy holds only in-frame clones and misses some; the assay was immunoSEQ multiplex PCR. The sample includes 35,000 to 45,000 clones, over 80% seen only once; the top ten take under 6.5%. The sample in question was unsorted PBMCs, obtained 1 year after starting antiretroviral therapy. These receptor sequences come from a man aged 18 to 30 with HIV.

This chain joins TRBV4-1 and TRBJ2-7; 8 bases match TRBD1. This CDR3 is 15 amino acids long. The junction had 4 bases not matched to a gene; V was cut back by 1 base and J by 2 bases. From germline, CDR1 is MGHRA and CDR2 YSYEKL. The CDR3 nucleotides are TGCGCCAGCAGCCAAGGCGGACAGGGAACCTACGAGCAGTACTTC. This sequence encodes CASSQGGQGTYEQYF.

This chain links TRBV5-6 with TRBJ1-1; possible D gene TRBD1, 5 bases. Trimming cost V 0 bases and J 0 bases, with 9 bases left between them. This CDR3 has 15 amino acids. Germline CDR1 is SGHDT and CDR2 is YYEEEE. This chain's CDR3 is CASSLEGLMNTEAFF. The CDR3 DNA sequence: TGTGCCAGCAGCTTGGAGGGACTGATGAACACTGAAGCTTTCTTT.